This T cell receptor (beta chain) derives from a study of CD8+CD57+ T cells in acquired aplastic anemia. Template material for TCR beta VDJ and CDR3 profiling consisted of genomic DNA. TCRdb re-called the reads with MiXCR, one entry per CDR3 protein. The sample lists under 200,000 distinct CDR3 sequences, 40% to 60% occurring once. CD8+CD57+ cell expansion, shown by flow cytometry, had occurred in the patients selected for sequencing. Sequencing was done on a sample of sorted CD4+, CD8+, or CD8+CD57+ T cells (not recorded which) from PBMCs. The receptor was isolated from a human donor with aplastic anemia.

The CDR3 region is CASSSGLAVSYNEQFF. The CDR3 DNA reads as TGTGCCAGCAGCTCGGGACTAGCTGTCTCCTACAATGAGCAGTTCTTC. V usage is TRBV12-3 or TRBV12-4 and J usage is TRBJ2-1, with 9 bases aligning to TRBD2. V trimming: 6 bases; J trimming: 0 bases; junction bases outside the gene matches: 6. The CDR3 length is 16 residues.